This TCR beta chain was sequenced during a study of cytomegalovirus exposure and HLA in healthy donors (dated by TCRdb to 2017 to 2019). Broadly, across the study: According to an earlier analysis of around 600 of the donors, about 179 million T cells yielded 100 million or so unique TCR beta sequences and about 300 Gb of sequence data. Roughly 300 gigabases of sequencing data and tens of millions of unique TCR sequences were included in an early release covering several hundred HLA-typed donors. Among the roughly 370 genotyped donors, around 81% belonged to the genetic ancestry cluster associated with self-reported Caucasian donors. The study aimed to test whether cataloging public T cell receptors could reveal signatures of past pathogen exposure. The study profiled the T cell repertoires of fewer than 850 subjects by immunosequencing and related them to cytomegalovirus serostatus. In addition to the first cohort of about 650 subjects, a separate validation cohort of 130 or so different subjects was used. The study combined high-throughput TCR immunosequencing, statistical association of individual TCRs with disease status, and machine learning to predict cytomegalovirus infection status. In a later analysis, previously published TCR beta repertoires from 500 to 750 donors were re-analyzed and high-resolution HLA genotyping was added so that TCR occurrence patterns could be studied. Rather than using new phenotypic data, the later analysis identified candidate immune exposures from TCR beta sequences and from how often those sequences occurred across donors. An earlier analysis of approximately 640 of the donors applied high-throughput TCR beta sequencing to assess whether each TCR beta V gene segment acted as functional or pseudogenic. Alongside the repertoire data, information on donor age, sex, ethnicity and CMV serostatus was compiled. A later genetic analysis used genome-wide SNP genotypes for about three fifths of the 666 donors, treating that subset as a discovery cohort. All discovery cohort repertoires had been generated using a single sequencing platform. Class I and class II HLA loci were covered by the typing at four-digit resolution. The number of donors typed differed by locus, with roughly 629-640 for A, B, C, DRB1 and DQB1, about 500 for DQA1, about 610 for DPA1, and 400 to 490 for DPB1. Roughly 5 DR-DQ haplotypes were handled as single units for association and clustering because linkage in the cohort was strong. Among around 400 genotyped donors of the cohort, an average of about 220,000 unique TCR beta nucleotide sequences was sequenced per donor, of which roughly 17% were non-productive. Points the paper makes about the study in general: A later genetic analysis associated a missense DCLRE1C variant with V-gene and J-gene trimming of TCR beta chains, and an independent cohort replicated the association. The classifier was reported to diagnose cytomegalovirus status with high specificity and sensitivity in both the original cohort and the validation cohort. In an earlier analysis of about 600 of the donors, most TCR beta V segments appeared in productive rearrangements about 90% or about 30% of the time, broadly matching IMGT annotations. According to the authors, the approach could potentially be generalized to other disease states and immunological phenotypes. Most CMV-associated TCR beta chains appeared to be HLA-restricted in a later analysis, and the HLA associations seemed to be driven largely by CMV exposure. Because the 87-base-pair reads could not distinguish some IMGT-functional V segments, including TRBV6-2 and TRBV6-3, those segments were excluded. In vitro tests confirmed that a few of the cytomegalovirus-associated TCR beta chains recognize cytomegalovirus antigens. Specific HLA alleles were associated with over 15,000 TCR beta sequences at a false discovery rate of 0.05 in a later analysis. Only TCR beta chains were sequenced in this cohort, and the absence of alpha or paired-chain data limited detectable features. According to a later analysis, parvovirus B19, influenza, CMV and Epstein-Barr virus appeared linked to several top co-occurrence clusters. Sequencing depth was assumed to be roughly uniform across donors in the presence/absence analyses, though that assumption may not hold. A further reported finding was that TCR beta sequences accurately predicted the HLA-A and HLA-B alleles for most subjects in the first cohort. Roughly 17 rarely observed V segments, including chromosome 9 orphons, were excluded from the earlier analysis of a few hundred of the donors because counts were too low. Because HLA typing was missing for some donors at each locus, association tests included only the typed subset. Most TCR sequences were observed very rarely across donors, whereas some public TCRs were present in many individuals. A later genetic analysis reported fewer N-insertions in productive TCRs among donors in an Asian-associated ancestry cluster than the approximately 670-donor mean. In a later analysis, TCR association rates were found to vary across HLA loci, with the most associated TCRs seen for DRB1 alleles and the fewest for HLA-C alleles. For the cohort, immune exposure information was limited to CMV serostatus. A cluster of highly shared sequence variants was judged likely to be a technical artifact of the sequencing pipeline. Strong co-occurrence of HLA alleles, especially DR and DQ, made assigning TCR associations to individual alleles difficult. Correlated functional status among segregating V segments might reflect linkage disequilibrium, but an unknown experimental factor could not be ruled out. Compared with equally common non-associated chains, HLA-associated TCR beta chains in a later analysis were more clonally expanded and had lower generation probabilities. A total of 150 to 200 TCR beta chains were listed by the study as associated with cytomegalovirus.

From the germline V gene (reference sequence), CDR1 is SEHNR and CDR2 is FQNEAQ. The CDR3 runs 14 amino acids, cysteine and phenylalanine included. The CDR3 DNA has 42 bases and is translated from base 1. The germline V end is reduced by 5 bases and the J end by 4 bases; junction bases left unmatched: 5. Library method: the immunoSEQ multiplex PCR assay. For the multiplex PCR, a mixture combining 60 forward primers for TCR Vbeta segments and 13 reverse primers for TCR Jbeta segments was used. Amplification of the CDR3 region of rearranged TCR beta genes was performed with a multiplex PCR assay on genomic DNA. On the Illumina HiSeq System, the amplified TCR beta libraries were sequenced as 87-base-pair reads. Concerning the study's data processing: A later analysis tallied roughly 78 million unique TCR beta chains across the approximately 670 repertoires, and about 10 million of those chains were shared by two or more donors. A nearest-neighbor algorithm error-corrected the raw reads and collapsed the reads into unique sequences, merging closely related sequences to remove PCR and sequencing errors. Alignment of CDR3 sequences to IMGT reference sequences was used to assign V, D and J gene segments. For a sequence to be retained, at least a six-nucleotide match to both a V gene segment and a J gene segment was required. Rearrangements were called productive when the CDR3 lacked stop codons and stayed in frame with V and J; all others were non-productive. Following IMGT convention, CDR3 was defined as the stretch from the second conserved V-encoded cysteine to the conserved J-encoded phenylalanine. Sequences without an unambiguous match to a single V gene segment were excluded from the earlier analysis of 450 to 750 of the donors. An earlier analysis of under 750 of the donors called V segments functional above 56.7% productive rearrangements and segregating when the between-donor standard deviation exceeded 5%. A statistical classification framework was built for diagnosing cytomegalovirus status from the catalog of TCR beta chain sequences. V and J gene assignment, in a later analysis, came from comparing TCR nucleotide sequences with IMGT/GENE-DB human TR gene sequences. A later analysis assigned CDR3 sequences and most-parsimonious VDJ recombination scenarios with the TCRdist pipeline. In a later analysis, each TCR beta chain was defined by its CDR3 amino acid sequence together with its V-gene family, and reads lacking a unique V-gene family were excluded. To address suspected cross-contamination and a sequencing artifact, a later analysis removed under 600 highly shared, low-generation-probability nucleotide sequences. A later analysis calculated a clonal expansion index for each public chain from normalized within-repertoire ranks of inferred template counts. In a later analysis, generation probabilities were computed with a VDJ recombination model fitted to out-of-frame rearrangements, and the resulting probabilities were checked against IGoR. A later analysis scored TCR-TCR, TCR-HLA and TCR-CMV co-occurrence with hypergeometric tests, applying a repertoire-size bias correction to TCR pairs. To estimate false discovery rates, a later analysis permuted the HLA or CMV assignments 20 times. In a later analysis, co-occurring TCRs were grouped using DBSCAN, and TCRdist sequence similarity was added for clustering within HLA-allele-positive subsets. Co-occurrence clustering excluded repertoires with fewer than 30,000 or more than 120,000 public chains, plus five with anomalous nucleotide sharing. Entries here come from immuneACCESS through TCRdb and include only in-frame sequences with V and J called. Some clones fail to appear in such tables; in the studies checked, an unresolved V gene covers under half of the shortfall, and the cause of the remainder is unknown. That table gives V, J and clone size, and the DNA gave D and trimming. The sample table lists 200,000 or so clones, over 65% of them with a count of one. The leading ten clones occupy approximately 0.63% of the sample.

In total, about 650 healthy bone marrow donors made up the cohort. Cohort members were all nominally healthy when sampled, although unrecorded immune exposures were likely present. The donor tested CMV seronegative, placing the donor among the 350 to 400 seronegative members of the cohort. Every donor gave a peripheral blood sample, and the peripheral blood mononuclear cells from that sample were used for TCR beta sequencing. The Qiagen DNeasy Blood Extraction Kit was used to extract genomic DNA from the blood cell samples. In regard to this clone: Its antigen is still unknown. No quality values exist for individual bases; no much larger clone is one base distant.

The TCR comes from a man aged 18 to 30 in good health and CMV-seronegative. The sample consisted of PBMCs. The V gene is TRBV7-9 and the J gene is TRBJ2-1; the central 7 bases match TRBD1. The CDR3 here reads CASSRTGHYNEQFF. At the DNA level, the sequence is TGTGCCAGCAGCCGGACAGGCCATTACAATGAGCAGTTCTTC.